The clone carrying this T cell receptor beta chain turned up a few times. Its antigen is not identified. The data are from a study of cytomegalovirus exposure and HLA in healthy donors. Broader study findings: Clonal expansion was found to be greater in HLA-associated TCR beta chains than in equally common others in a later analysis. A likely sequencing artifact accounted for one observed cluster of highly shared sequence variants. Donors were assumed by presence/absence analyses to have roughly uniform sequencing depth.

The CDR3 loop spans 15 amino acids. Trimming took 5 bases from V and 9 from J; bases not matched to a gene: 9. Germline values: CDR1 LGHNA, CDR2 YSLEER. Donors consisted of healthy bone marrow donors. Primers for the PCR totalled 60 Vbeta and 13 Jbeta. Some clones are missing from TCRdb's copy, which holds only in-frame ones; the method was immunoSEQ multiplex PCR. The data show some 150,000 clones, about 87% seen once. This TCR was sampled from a woman under 40 in good health and CMV-seronegative. Specimen: PBMCs. The chain carries TRBV4-3 and TRBJ2-1, with 11 bases lining up with TRBD2. The CDR3 DNA sequence: TGCGCCAGCAGCACGGGTAGCGGGAGGGCCACTGAGCAGTTCTTC. It is translated as CASSTGSGRATEQFF.